This entry lists 22 T cell receptor beta chains sequenced from one sample in a study of cytomegalovirus exposure and HLA in healthy donors. In the PCR, 60 Vbeta and 13 Jbeta primers were used. The protocol was immunoSEQ multiplex PCR, while the TCRdb copy is restricted to in-frame clones and leaves out a portion. Of more than 150,000 clones listed, about four fifths are singletons. The specimen was PBMCs. The source is a man aged 50 or older in good health and CMV-seronegative.

The chain couples TRBV11-2 to TRBJ2-5, with D tentatively TRBD1 (6 bases). The CDR3 loop spans 14 amino acids. The germline V and J ends were trimmed by 3 bases and 2 bases, with 10 bases remaining between them. The V gene's germline CDR1 is SGHAT and CDR2 FQNNGV. The CDR3, as DNA: TGTGCCAGCAGCTTCGCCGGGACACAAGAGACCCAGTACTTC. This codes for CASSFAGTQETQYF.

This chain links TRBV9 with TRBJ1-4; 10 bases are shared with TRBD1. CDR1 is SGDLS, CDR2 YYNGEE, per germline. The V gene end was trimmed by 0 bases and the J gene end by 7 bases; junction bases not matched to a gene: 9. The CDR3 runs to 17 residues. The CDR3 loop is CASSVATGDRGSEKLFF. Written as DNA, the CDR3 is TGTGCCAGCAGCGTAGCTACGGGGGACAGGGGAAGTGAAAAACTGTTTTTT.

The chain is built from TRBV5-1 and TRBJ2-7; tentatively, D is TRBD1 (6 bases). The CDR3 runs to 15 residues. CDR1 and CDR2 from the germline V gene are SGHRS and YFSETQ. Trimming removed 0 bases from V and 0 bases from J, with 10 bases in between. The CDR3 nucleotides read TGCGCCAGCAGCTTGGGGGGGCATAGCTCCTACGAGCAGTACTTC. It specifies CASSLGGHSSYEQYF.

The V and J genes are TRBV23-1 and TRBJ2-7, with D perhaps TRBD1 (6 bases). TRBV23-1 qualifies as an ORF whose function is uncertain. The CDR3 is 14 residues long. V lost 7 bases to trimming and J lost 3 bases, with 16 bases between them. The CDR3: CASTLTGMGYEQYF. DNA for the CDR3: TGCGCCAGCACCTTAACAGGGATGGGCTACGAGCAGTACTTC.

V usage is TRBV6-5 and J usage is TRBJ2-7; D ambiguous. The CDR3 length is 13 residues. Germline V lookup: CDR1 MNHEY, CDR2 SVGAGI. Trimming removed 2 bases at V and 0 bases at J, with 5 bases between. In DNA, the CDR3 is TGTGCCAGCAGTTACCAGTACTCCTACGAGCAGTACTTC. It is translated as CASSYQYSYEQYF.

The chain employs TRBV19 and TRBJ1-1; unclear D gene. Germline V lookup: CDR1 LNHDA, CDR2 SQIVND (reference sequence). The CDR3 length is 14 residues. Trimming removed 6 bases at V and 2 bases at J, with 13 bases between. The chain's CDR3 is CASSEWGANTEAFF. Written as DNA, the CDR3 is TGTGCCAGTAGCGAGTGGGGAGCCAACACTGAAGCTTTCTTT.

This clone was recorded once. Other DNA sequences from this sample encode an identical CDR3 as well. This chain links TRBV14 with TRBJ1-2; D is possibly TRBD1 (6 bases). V was pared by 1 base and J by 2 bases, with 8 bases between. Germline V gene lookup returns CDR1 SGHDN and CDR2 FVKESK. The length of the CDR3 is 14 residues. CDR3 loop: CASSQGTGNYGYTF. The CDR3 bases are TGTGCCAGCAGCCAAGGCACAGGGAACTATGGCTACACCTTC.

The V gene is TRBV5-6, the J gene TRBJ1-2, with 8 nucleotides matching TRBD1. V was clipped by 0 bases and J by 8 bases; unmatched bases: 9. Germline loops: CDR1 SGHDT, CDR2 YYEEEE. The length of the CDR3 is 15 residues. This chain's CDR3 is CASSLGTGIQRGYTF. CDR3 coding DNA: TGTGCCAGCAGCTTGGGGACAGGGATTCAACGGGGCTACACCTTC. Filled out from reference TRBV5-6 and TRBJ1-2, the complete variable domain reads DAGVTQSPTHLIKTRGQQVTLRCSPKSGHDTVSWYQQALGQGPQFIFQYYEEEERQRGNFPDRFSGHQFPNYSSELNVNALLLGDSALYLCASSLGTGIQRGYTFGSGTRLTVV.

The rearrangement uses TRBV28 and TRBJ2-7; TRBD2 matches 9 bases. V was pared by 8 bases and J by 6 bases, with 8 bases of the junction left unmatched. Per germline, CDR1 MDHEN and CDR2 SYDVKM. This CDR3 comprises 13 residues. CDR3 sequence (DNA): TGTGCCAGCGCCGGACTAGCGTTAAGCGAGCAGTACTTC. It is translated as CASAGLALSEQYF. Looking up the rest from reference TRBV28 and TRBJ2-7 gives the full variable domain: DVKVTQSSRYLVKRTGEKVFLECVQDMDHENMFWYRQDPGLGLRLIYFSYDVKMKEKGDIPEGYSVSREKKERFSLILESASTNQTSMYLCASAGLALSEQYFGPGTRLTVT.

The CDR3 coding sequence is TGTGCCACGAGGGGGGGGGTCACAGATACGCAGTATTTT. Protein: CATRGGVTDTQYF. The chain carries TRBV19 and TRBJ2-3, with D possibly being TRBD2 (7 bases). Germline assignment: CDR1 LNHDA and CDR2 SQIVND (reference sequence). The CDR3 contains 13 residues. Trimming stripped 10 bases from V and 2 bases from J, with 13 bases between.

J is TRBJ1-1 and V is TRBV29-1; TRBD1 is a possible D gene (6 bases). Trimming pared 7 bases from V and 5 bases from J, leaving 14 bases between. The V gene's germline CDR1 is SQVTM and CDR2 ANQGSEA. This CDR3 contains 12 residues. For the CDR3, the DNA is TGCAGCGCCCAAACAGGGATGACTGAAGCTTTCTTT. Protein product: CSAQTGMTEAFF. Drawing the rest from reference TRBV29-1 and TRBJ1-1, the complete variable domain is SAVISQKPSRDICQRGTSLTIQCQVDSQVTMMFWYRQQPGQSLTLIATANQGSEATYESGFVIDKFPISRPNLTFSTLTVSNMSPEDSSIYLCSAQTGMTEAFFGQGTRLTVV.

There are a few counts of this clone. The chain carries TRBV4-1 and TRBJ1-4, with unresolved D. Germline-derived CDR1 and CDR2 are MGHRA and YSYEKL. Trimming took off 0 bases at V and 8 bases at J, with 16 bases between the two ends. The CDR3 runs to 16 residues. Here the CDR3 reads CASSQDLSGRHEKLFF. Written as DNA, the CDR3 is TGCGCCAGCAGCCAAGATCTTTCGGGGAGGCACGAAAAACTGTTTTTT.

This clone was recorded a few times. The rearrangement joins TRBV10-3 to TRBJ1-1, with a possible D match to TRBD1 (5 bases). The CDR3 is 12 amino acids. Germline CDR1 and CDR2: ENHRY and SYGVKD. Trimming left V 10 bases short and J 6 bases short, with 15 bases between. CDR3 nucleotide sequence: TGTGCCAGCGGGGCAAGGATCGCTGAAGCTTTCTTT. This codes for CASGARIAEAFF.

The chain employs TRBV6-5 and TRBJ2-7, with 7 bases identical to TRBD1. The ends lost 5 bases at V and 0 bases at J; junction bases unmatched: 7. The CDR3 length is 15 residues. Per germline, CDR1 MNHEY and CDR2 SVGAGI. The chain's CDR3 is CASSKPGQSSYEQYF. The DNA for the CDR3 is TGTGCCAGCAGTAAACCGGGACAGAGCTCCTACGAGCAGTACTTC.

This chain joins TRBV6-5 and TRBJ2-5; 10 bases line up with TRBD2. With the DNA end fitting TRBJ2-7 better, the J assignment may be wrong. The length of the CDR3 is 14 residues. Germline V gives CDR1 MNHEY, CDR2 SVGAGI. The DNA for the CDR3 is TGTGCCAGCAGTCCACTAGCGGGGACCTACGAGCAGTACTTC. Its translation is CASSPLAGTYEQYF.

The J gene is TRBJ2-5, the V gene TRBV18; maybe TRBD1 (6 bases). Trimming stripped 5 bases from V and 14 bases from J, with 36 bases between. Germline values: CDR1 KGHSH, CDR2 LQKENI. This CDR3 is built from 18 residues. CDR3: CASSSGDTLATSRDPGYF. CDR3 sequence (DNA): TGTGCCAGCTCATCCGGGGACACTCTTGCTACGTCAAGAGACCCGGGCTACTTC. The entire variable domain, with the rest obtained from reference TRBV18 and TRBJ2-5, is as follows: NAGVMQNPRHLVRRRGQEARLRCSPMKGHSHVYWYRQLPEEGLKFMVYLQKENIIDESGMPKERFSAEFPKEGPSILRIQQVVRGDSAAYFCASSSGDTLATSRDPGYFGPGTRLLVL.

This clone has only a few counts. The chain carries TRBV5-4 and TRBJ1-1; D call uncertain. V was clipped by 2 bases and J by 1 base, with 6 bases between them. Germline V lookup: CDR1 SGHNT, CDR2 YYREEE (reference sequence). This CDR3 has 13 residues. Here the CDR3 reads CASSLLGNTEAFF. As DNA, the CDR3 is TGTGCCAGCAGCTTACTAGGGAACACTGAAGCTTTCTTT.

This clone was detected a few times. V and J are TRBV18 and TRBJ1-1; D perhaps matches TRBD1 (5 bases). Germline CDR1 is KGHSH and CDR2 is LQKENI. The CDR3 sequence is 15 residues long. Trimming took 0 bases from V and 3 from J, leaving 11 bases between them. CDR3 in DNA: TGTGCCAGCTCACCACCGAAGGGGACTGACACTGAAGCTTTCTTT. Its protein product is CASSPPKGTDTEAFF. Variable domain in full (rest from reference TRBV18 and TRBJ1-1): NAGVMQNPRHLVRRRGQEARLRCSPMKGHSHVYWYRQLPEEGLKFMVYLQKENIIDESGMPKERFSAEFPKEGPSILRIQQVVRGDSAAYFCASSPPKGTDTEAFFGQGTRLTVV.

This clone has just a few counts. This chain joins TRBV7-2 and TRBJ1-6; TRBD1 agrees at 7 bases. The CDR3 spans 14 residues. Germline V gene lookup returns CDR1 SGHTA and CDR2 FQGNSA. V dropped 1 base and J dropped 10; count of bases not matched to a gene: 4. For the CDR3, the DNA is TGTGCCAGCAGCTTAGTGGGACAGACGTCACCCCTCCACTTT. Protein sequence: CASSLVGQTSPLHF.

The chain couples TRBV11-2 to TRBJ2-1; 10 nucleotides agree with TRBD2. The V segment lost 5 bases and the J segment 14 bases; nucleotides outside the gene matches: 6. The germline gives CDR1 SGHAT, CDR2 FQNNGV. The CDR3 extends over 12 amino acids. The CDR3 here is CASSTSGRDKFF. The DNA for the CDR3 is TGTGCCAGCAGCACCAGCGGGAGGGATAAGTTCTTC. Full variable domain (rest looked up from reference TRBV11-2 and TRBJ2-1): EAGVAQSPRYKIIEKRQSVAFWCNPISGHATLYWYQQILGQGPKLLIQFQNNGVVDDSQLPKDRFSAERLKGVDSTLKIQPAKLEDSAVYLCASSTSGRDKFFGPGTRLTVL.

The V gene is TRBV6-6, the J gene TRBJ1-5; 8 bases fit TRBD1. The CDR3 has 14 residues. Germline CDR1 reads MNHNY; CDR2 reads SVGAGI (reference sequence). V was clipped by 5 bases and J by 5 bases; unmatched bases: 5. The CDR3 is CASSPDRGDQPQHF. The CDR3, as DNA: TGTGCCAGCAGTCCTGACAGGGGTGATCAGCCCCAGCATTTT.

This clone was counted once. This sequence joins TRBV11-2 and TRBJ2-5, with 15 bases identical to TRBD2. The CDR3 contains 17 residues. Germline trimming cut 6 bases from V and 3 bases from J; bases unmatched to any gene: 8. Per germline, CDR1 SGHAT and CDR2 FQNNGV. CDR3 DNA: TGTGCCAGCAGTTCCGGGACTAGCGGGGGGCTGAAAGAGACCCAGTACTTC. Residues: CASSSGTSGGLKETQYF.